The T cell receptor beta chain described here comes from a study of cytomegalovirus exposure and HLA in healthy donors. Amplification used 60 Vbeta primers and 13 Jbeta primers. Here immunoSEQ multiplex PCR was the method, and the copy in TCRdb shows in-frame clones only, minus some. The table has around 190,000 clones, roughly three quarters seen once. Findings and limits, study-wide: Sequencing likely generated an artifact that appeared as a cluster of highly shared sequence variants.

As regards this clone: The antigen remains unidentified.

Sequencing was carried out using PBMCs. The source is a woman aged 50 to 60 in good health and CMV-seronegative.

This CDR3 is CASSQRTSGLPTGELFF. In DNA, the CDR3 is TGTGCCAGCAGCCAGAGGACTAGCGGGCTACCAACCGGGGAGCTGTTTTTT. The chain employs TRBV13 and TRBJ2-2; 11 bases are shared with TRBD2. The CDR3 runs to 17 residues. V was clipped by 5 bases and J by 5 bases; unmatched bases: 10. Germline values: CDR1 PRHDT, CDR2 FYEKMQ (reference sequence).